The rows below give T cell receptor beta chains drawn from one sample of a study of blood T cell repertoires in COVID-19. Sequencing was performed with immunoSEQ multiplex PCR; in TCRdb, only in-frame clones are kept and a portion is missing. The sample consists of more than 200,000 clones, more than 85% of them appearing once. Sequenced material: peripheral blood. The receptors come from a middle-aged man with acute or convalescent COVID-19. CDR3s include the opening cysteine and the closing phenylalanine or tryptophan. The D gene is left open where the match is weak. Some rows mark clone size as missing; the rest say once, few, many or name a class of expanded clone.

v_gene	d_gene	abundance	j_gene	CDR3aa	CDR3nt
TRBV5-1	NA	NA	TRBJ2-7	CASSLATDTSYEQYF	TGCGCCAGCAGCTTGGCCACGGACACCTCCTACGAGCAGTACTTC
TRBV25-1	NA	NA	TRBJ1-5	CASSGRVGRYSNQPQHF	TGTGCCAGCAGTGGCAGGGTAGGCCGTTATAGCAATCAGCCCCAGCATTTT
TRBV10-3	NA	NA	TRBJ1-4	CAISGGGPEKLFF	TGTGCCATCAGTGGGGGGGGCCCTGAAAAACTGTTTTTT
TRBV13	NA	once	TRBJ2-2	CAARRAGELFF	TGTGCCGCGCGGCGGGCCGGGGAGCTGTTTTTT
TRBV2	NA	NA	TRBJ1-5	CASGSLAGPGQPQHF	TGTGCCAGCGGCTCACTTGCGGGACCCGGGCAGCCCCAGCATTTT
TRBV5-1	NA	NA	TRBJ2-7	CASSLDNRAKDEQYF	TGCGCCAGCAGCTTGGATAACAGGGCTAAGGACGAGCAGTACTTC
TRBV5-1	NA	once	TRBJ2-2	CASSPVPGLANTGELFF	TGCGCCAGCAGCCCTGTCCCAGGATTGGCCAACACCGGGGAGCTGTTTTTT
TRBV28	NA	NA	TRBJ1-3	CASRPDRTGNTIYF	TGTGCCAGCAGACCCGACAGGACTGGAAACACCATATATTTT
TRBV10-3	NA	few	TRBJ2-6	CAVGQGSGANVLTF	TGTGCCGTTGGCCAGGGTTCTGGGGCCAACGTCCTGACTTTC
TRBV12-3/TRBV12-4	NA	NA	TRBJ2-5	CASKGGGGETQYF	TGTGCCAGCAAGGGGGGGGGCGGAGAGACCCAGTACTTC
TRBV6-5	NA	NA	TRBJ1-3	CASSYGSGGTGNTIYF	TGTGCCAGCAGTTACGGGTCGGGGGGGACAGGAAACACCATATATTTT
TRBV12-3/TRBV12-4	NA	NA	TRBJ1-2	CASSVRGSGGYTF	TGTGCCAGCAGCGTTCGGGGGTCAGGAGGCTACACCTTC
TRBV30	NA	NA	TRBJ1-2	CAWSSGGYYGYTF	TGTGCCTGGAGCTCCGGGGGGTACTATGGCTACACCTTC
TRBV7-9	TRBD1	NA	TRBJ1-3	CASSLTGGGNTIYF	TGTGCCAGCAGCCTTACAGGGGGTGGAAACACCATATATTTT
TRBV27	TRBD1	NA	TRBJ1-2	CASRGDRGNYGYTF	TGTGCCAGCAGGGGAGACAGGGGTAACTATGGCTACACCTTC
TRBV10-1	TRBD1	NA	TRBJ2-7	CASSEAGGMDEQYF	TGCGCCAGCAGTGAGGCAGGGGGCATGGACGAGCAGTACTTC
TRBV5-5	NA	NA	TRBJ2-7	CASIPGQVSYEQYF	TGTGCCAGCATCCCAGGGCAGGTCTCCTACGAGCAGTACTTC
TRBV6-5	TRBD1	NA	TRBJ2-1	CASSRTGGYNEQFF	TGTGCCAGCAGCCGGACAGGGGGCTACAATGAGCAGTTCTTC
TRBV30	NA	NA	TRBJ1-2	CAWSVQGDSRYTF	TGTGCCTGGAGTGTACAAGGAGACTCCCGCTACACCTTC
TRBV7-9	NA	NA	TRBJ2-3	CASSLSIAGSTDTQYF	TGTGCCAGCAGCTTATCTATCGCAGGGAGCACAGATACGCAGTATTTT
TRBV10-1	TRBD1	NA	TRBJ1-6	CASSEGDRFNSPLHF	TGCGCCAGCAGTGAAGGGGACAGGTTTAATTCACCCCTCCACTTT
TRBV2	NA	NA	TRBJ2-6	CASREGLSGANVLTF	TGTGCCAGCAGGGAGGGGCTCTCCGGGGCCAACGTCCTGACTTTC
TRBV14	NA	NA	TRBJ1-1	CASSQVAGADTEAFF	TGTGCCAGCAGCCAAGTGGCGGGGGCGGACACTGAAGCTTTCTTT
TRBV6-5	NA	NA	TRBJ1-3	CASSYSSNSGNTIYF	TGTGCCAGCAGTTACTCGTCAAACTCTGGAAACACCATATATTTT
TRBV4-1	TRBD2	NA	TRBJ2-7	CASSQVFRTSGYEQYF	TGCGCCAGCAGCCAAGTTTTTCGGACTAGCGGCTACGAGCAGTACTTC
TRBV13	TRBD1	NA	TRBJ2-5	CASSFRQGVQETQYF	TGTGCCAGCAGCTTCAGACAGGGGGTACAAGAGACCCAGTACTTC
TRBV6-1	NA	once	TRBJ1-5	CASSERGDGPQHF	TGTGCCAGCAGTGAACGGGGAGATGGGCCCCAGCATTTT
TRBV6-5	NA	NA	TRBJ2-5	CASSYSFQETQYF	TGTGCCAGCAGTTACAGCTTCCAAGAGACCCAGTACTTC
TRBV27	TRBD1	NA	TRBJ1-5	CASSLSSSWTGGRQPQHF	TGTGCCAGCAGTTTATCGTCCTCCTGGACAGGGGGCCGTCAGCCCCAGCATTTT
TRBV24-1	NA	NA	TRBJ2-7	CATSDGQGSYEQYF	TGTGCCACCAGTGACGGCCAGGGGAGTTACGAGCAGTACTTC
TRBV9	TRBD1	NA	TRBJ1-4	CASSVGRQGGQGKLFF	TGTGCCAGCAGCGTTGGAAGACAGGGCGGTCAGGGAAAACTGTTTTTT
TRBV7-6	TRBD2	NA	TRBJ2-3	CASSFSGGASTDTQYF	TGTGCCAGCAGCTTTAGCGGGGGTGCTAGCACAGATACGCAGTATTTT
TRBV29-1	NA	NA	TRBJ1-4	CSVEGGESGEGEKLFF	TGCAGCGTTGAAGGCGGGGAATCGGGGGAAGGTGAAAAACTGTTTTTT
TRBV3-1/TRBV3-2	TRBD1	NA	TRBJ2-5	CASRGTGDWGETQYF	TGTGCCAGCAGAGGGACAGGGGATTGGGGAGAGACCCAGTACTTC
TRBV18	NA	NA	TRBJ1-2	CASSQIQQGDGYTF	TGTGCCAGCTCACAGATACAACAGGGAGATGGCTACACCTTC
TRBV5-1	NA	NA	TRBJ1-2	CASSLNPGYYGYTF	TGCGCCAGCAGCTTGAATCCGGGGTATTATGGCTACACCTTC
TRBV5-4	NA	NA	TRBJ2-6	CASSRGGSGANVLTF	TGTGCCAGCAGCCGAGGGGGCTCTGGGGCCAACGTCCTGACTTTC
TRBV27	NA	NA	TRBJ2-3	CASTIMMGGEDTQYF	TGTGCCAGCACTATAATGATGGGGGGAGAGGACACGCAGTATTTT
TRBV15	NA	NA	TRBJ2-3	CATSRPPGDAWTDTQYF	TGTGCCACCAGCCGCCCCCCAGGGGACGCCTGGACAGATACGCAGTATTTT
TRBV2	NA	NA	TRBJ2-5	CASRESPGQRSWTQYF	TGTGCCAGCAGGGAGTCCCCGGGACAACGGTCTTGGACCCAGTACTTC
TRBV6-5	NA	NA	TRBJ1-6	CASRSDPGSETPLHF	TGTGCCAGCAGAAGCGACCCGGGTTCCGAGACACCCCTCCACTTT
TRBV14	NA	NA	TRBJ2-3	CASSQDVSYTDTQYF	TGTGCCAGCAGCCAAGACGTCTCCTACACAGATACGCAGTATTTT
TRBV2	NA	NA	TRBJ2-7	CASSADNSPYYEQYF	TGTGCCAGCAGTGCCGACAATTCTCCTTATTACGAGCAGTACTTC
TRBV11-2	NA	once	TRBJ1-2	CASSTLMAKDTPGGYTF	TGTGCCAGCAGCACCCTCATGGCAAAGGATACCCCCGGGGGCTACACCTTC
TRBV6-5	NA	NA	TRBJ1-4	CASSYVTGLTNEKLFF	TGTGCCAGCAGTTACGTTACAGGGCTAACTAATGAAAAACTGTTTTTT
TRBV5-6	NA	NA	TRBJ2-3	CASSYSSVSTDTQYF	TGTGCCAGCAGCTACTCTAGCGTTAGCACAGATACGCAGTATTTT
TRBV5-5	NA	NA	TRBJ2-1	CASSPGPEGEQFF	TGTGCCAGCAGCCCCGGGCCGGAGGGTGAGCAGTTCTTC
TRBV19	TRBD2	many	TRBJ2-7	CASSITGGAYEQYF	TGTGCCAGTAGTATTACCGGGGGGGCCTACGAGCAGTACTTC
TRBV7-6	TRBD1	NA	TRBJ1-1	CASSLRQGNTEAFF	TGTGCCAGCAGCCTCCGACAGGGGAACACTGAAGCTTTCTTT
TRBV2	TRBD1	NA	TRBJ1-5	CASSPLDRGDQPQHF	TGTGCCAGCAGCCCCTTAGACAGGGGTGATCAGCCCCAGCATTTT
TRBV18	TRBD1	once	TRBJ2-2	CASSVDRAIGELFF	TGTGCCAGCTCAGTCGACAGGGCCATCGGGGAGCTGTTTTTT
TRBV29-1	NA	NA	TRBJ1-2	CSVAGYDYGYTF	TGCAGCGTTGCAGGGTATGACTATGGCTACACCTTC
TRBV5-1	TRBD1	NA	TRBJ2-3	CASSAGQGDAYTQYF	TGCGCCAGCAGCGCCGGACAGGGGGACGCCTATACGCAGTATTTT
TRBV5-5	TRBD1	NA	TRBJ2-7	CASSLGQGLHYEQYF	TGTGCCAGCAGCTTGGGACAGGGATTACACTACGAGCAGTACTTC
TRBV14	TRBD2	NA	TRBJ2-1	CASSQAGAGGDEQFF	TGTGCCAGCAGCCAAGCCGGAGCGGGGGGGGATGAGCAGTTCTTC
TRBV27	TRBD2	NA	TRBJ2-1	CASRPGLAGKDEQFF	TGTGCCAGCAGACCGGGACTAGCGGGTAAAGATGAGCAGTTCTTC
TRBV19	NA	once	TRBJ2-5	CASTSGGQETQYF	TGTGCCAGTACCTCCGGGGGACAAGAGACCCAGTACTTC
TRBV5-1	NA	NA	TRBJ2-2	CASRHRENGELFF	TGCGCCAGCAGACACAGGGAGAACGGGGAGCTGTTTTTT